This T cell receptor beta chain was recorded in a study of T cells in Graves' hyperthyroidism and ophthalmopathy (dated by TCRdb to about 2019). Notes on the research overall: Peripheral blood samples were taken at initial diagnosis, before any treatment was given. TCR V-J signatures able to tell the groups apart were searched for in a discovery cohort of 100 or so patients, of whom 40 to 45 had Graves' ophthalmopathy and around 57 had stable Graves' hyperthyroidism. After sampling, hyperthyroidism patients received methimazole starting at 30 mg daily, and ophthalmopathy patients received high-dose intravenous methylprednisolone. According to the paper, TCR Vbeta CDR3 sequencing was carried out on around 140 peripheral blood samples, which came from fewer than 50 ophthalmopathy, 75 to 80 hyperthyroidism and approximately 17 progressor patients. For training and testing, the 100 or so patients in the discovery cohort were randomly divided in a 7:3 ratio. The study also compared thyroid tissue and blood T-cell repertoires from more than five Graves' hyperthyroidism patients. Prospective prediction of ophthalmopathy was tested in an independent validation cohort consisting of 18 to 20 hyperthyroidism patients and some 16 patients who later progressed to ophthalmopathy.

The investigation overall reported the following: Most expanded thyroid clonotypes (frequency above 0.001) were also detected in blood, a finding suggesting that blood repertoires may reflect thyroid immune responses. Sample size was not statistically predetermined, and investigators were not blinded to group allocation. Ophthalmopathy was separated from stable hyperthyroidism by a 13 V-J signature model, with around 88% sensitivity and 81% to 82% specificity obtained in cross-validation and 80%/75% obtained in testing. During validation, the model predicted progression to ophthalmopathy a median of roughly six months ahead of onset, with approximately 71% sensitivity and almost 75% specificity.

Moderately to severely active disease, a Clinical Activity Score of at least 3, a NOSPECS grade of at least 4, and a duration under 3 months were present in ophthalmopathy patients. Any patient with an uncontrolled infection, another autoimmune disease, pregnancy or lactation was excluded. Clinical symptoms, serum thyroxine and TRAb, thyroid ultrasound, and orbital computed tomography formed the basis for the diagnoses. Ficoll-Paque density gradient centrifugation was used to isolate PBMCs from 8.5 to 10 ml of fresh peripheral blood. Trizol reagent was used to extract total RNA, and RNA quality was then checked on an Agilent 2100 Bioanalyzer. The CDR3 holds 13 amino acids from the cysteine to the phenylalanine. The kept DNA is CDR3 alone, 39 bases in frame from the first base. V was cut back by 4 bases and J by 4 bases, leaving a gap of 8 bases between them. Reading the germline V gene (reference sequence) gives CDR1 LGHDT and CDR2 YNNKEL.

TCR beta CDR3 regions were amplified from RNA transcripts. The first round of RT-PCR for the TCR CDR3 was performed with the HTBI primer set and the Qiagen OneStep RT-PCR kit. Libraries were constructed in a second round of multiplex PCR, after which size selection and purification were performed. Sequencing of the libraries was done on an Illumina HiSeq2000 using paired-end 100 bp reads. Regarding the original processing steps: Raw data were processed with SOAPnuke, discarding reads with adapters, uncalled bases, mean Phred below 15, or no exact constant-primer or identifier match. COPE v1.2.5 was used to merge the high-quality paired reads, and each unique nucleotide sequence was defined as a clonotype. MiTCR v1.1 was used to align the clonotypes against IMGT TRBV, TRBD and TRBJ reference segments. The analysis included only V-J combinations with a frequency above 0.0001, which together covered 99.2% of the repertoires. The TCS score was defined as the ratio of F50 (clonal expansion) to E x V (chaos), calculated using BLOSUM62-based TCRdist between CDR3 peptides within each V-J. Welch's t-statistics and random forest reduced around 510 V-J features to roughly 13, which were used in a naive Bayes classifier (R e1071). TCRdb applied fastp at Q25 and MiXCR to the public reads, then kept only in-frame beta chains. Each CDR3 protein appears once, grouped with its most common genes and DNA. The V and J calls here are based on TCRdb, not the publication. The sample yields 500,000 to 650,000 distinct CDR3 sequences; about 20% were counted once. The ten largest clones add up to roughly 47% of the sample.

This clonotype was counted a few times. What antigen it recognizes has not been identified. No per-base quality is available; no much larger clone lies one base away. Sequencing was carried out using blood. The sequence links TRBV3-1 to TRBJ2-1; the best D guess is TRBD1, with 6 bases matching. This sequence originates from a man aged 35 to 55 with Graves' ophthalmopathy. The CDR3 here reads CASSPDRYNEQFF. The base sequence is TGTGCCAGCAGCCCCGACAGGTACAATGAGCAGTTCTTC.